The 27 T cell receptor beta chains below come from one sample, sequenced in a study of blood T cell repertoires in COVID-19. Assay: immunoSEQ multiplex PCR; the TCRdb copy retains only in-frame clones and omits some. The sample holds roughly 100,000 clones, roughly 90% seen once. Specimen: peripheral blood. These receptors all come from a human donor with COVID-19, enrolled during active disease. The donor label of this sample is uncertain.

The rearrangement links TRBV12-2 to TRBJ1-6; the table's TRBD1 call for D was not verified on the DNA. TRBV12-2 is designated a pseudogene. There are 18 residues in the CDR3. CDR3 DNA: TGTGCAAGTCGCTTATCGGAGGGGGCCACCTCCTATAATTCACCCCTCCACTTT. Residues: CASRLSEGATSYNSPLHF.

The V call is TRBV7-3, the J call TRBJ2-1, with D possibly matching TRBD1 (6 bases). The germline gives CDR1 SGHTA, CDR2 FQGTGA. Trimming removed 3 bases from V and 6 bases from J, with 9 bases in between. The CDR3 totals 13 residues. Written as DNA, the CDR3 is TGTGCCAGCAGCTTTGCAGGGGCCAATGAGCAGTTCTTC. It encodes CASSFAGANEQFF. Supplemented by reference TRBV7-3 and TRBJ2-1, the full variable domain reads GAGVSQTPSNKVTEKGKYVELRCDPISGHTALYWYRQSLGQGPEFLIYFQGTGAADDSGLPNDRFFAVRPEGSVSTLKIQRTERGDSAVYLCASSFAGANEQFFGPGTRLTVL.

The chain has TRBV11-2 and TRBJ1-2; D not certain. Deletions cut 3 bases from V and 1 base from J, with 6 bases between. CDR3 length: 13 amino acids. Germline V gene data show CDR1 as SGHAT and CDR2 as FQNNGV. The CDR3 bases are TGTGCCAGCAGCTTCGGCGGTAACTATGGCTACACCTTC. It encodes CASSFGGNYGYTF.

This clone was picked up many times. The CDR3 coding sequence is TGCGCCAGCAGCCAGACTAGTGGAGGGGGCACAGATACGCAGTATTTT. Translated, it gives CASSQTSGGGTDTQYF. The chain employs TRBV5-1 and TRBJ2-3, with D perhaps matching TRBD2 (6 bases). The germline gives CDR1 SGHRS, CDR2 YFSETQ. V lost 4 bases, J lost 1 base, and 16 bases lay in between. This CDR3 region has 16 residues.

Written as DNA, the CDR3 is TGTGCCAGCAGCCCGGAAGCGGGGGGGCATCGGGAGCAGTTCTTC. Translation gives CASSPEAGGHREQFF. The chain has TRBV3-1 (or the pseudogene TRBV3-2) and TRBJ2-1; 10 bases fit TRBD2. This CDR3 comprises 15 residues. In germline, CDR1 is LGHDT, CDR2 YNNKEL (reference sequence). Trimming took 4 bases from V and 10 from J; bases not matched to a gene: 10.

V is TRBV4-2 and J is TRBJ2-1; TRBD2 is a possible D gene (6 bases). Germline values: CDR1 LGHNA, CDR2 YNFKEQ. With 0 bases removed from V and 2 bases from J, the gap between germline ends came to 17 bases. The CDR3 extends over 18 amino acids. The CDR3 region has the DNA TGTGCCAGCAGCCAAGAAACCTCCGGGGGATCGGCCTACAATGAGCAGTTCTTC. It is translated as CASSQETSGGSAYNEQFF.

V and J are TRBV19 and TRBJ2-2; 10 bases agree with TRBD2. J was trimmed by 14 bases and V by 5 bases; bases with no gene match: 8. The CDR3 is made up of 13 amino acids. CDR1 and CDR2 (germline): LNHDA, SQIVND (reference sequence). Here the CDR3 reads CASSSSGGRSLFF. CDR3 DNA: TGTGCCAGTAGTTCTAGCGGGGGCCGATCTCTGTTTTTT.

The chain joins TRBV10-3 to TRBJ2-1, with TRBD2 matching over 10 bases. Unmatched junction bases numbered 3, after V lost 11 bases and J lost 2 bases. Germline CDR1 ENHRY, CDR2 SYGVKD. This CDR3 is built from 13 residues. CDR3 nucleotide sequence: TGTGCCGTTACTAGCGGGGCCTACAATGAGCAGTTCTTC. Translating gives CAVTSGAYNEQFF.

This clone appeared a single time. The chain links TRBV13 to TRBJ2-1; possible D gene TRBD1, 5 bases. CDR1 and CDR2 from the germline V gene are PRHDT and FYEKMQ (reference sequence). V was pared by 4 bases and J by 7 bases, with 20 bases between. The length of the CDR3 is 16 residues. For the CDR3, the DNA is TGTGCCAGCAGCTACCCCCAGGGAACTTACAGGAATGAGCAGTTCTTC. Amino acids: CASSYPQGTYRNEQFF. The full variable domain, in which reference TRBV13 and TRBJ2-1 provide the parts outside the CDR3, is AAGVIQSPRHLIKEKRETATLKCYPIPRHDTVYWYQQGPGQDPQFLISFYEKMQSDKGSIPDRFSAQQFSDYHSELNMSSLELGDSALYFCASSYPQGTYRNEQFFGPGTRLTVL.

The chain combines TRBV3-1 (or the pseudogene TRBV3-2) with TRBJ2-7, with 8 nucleotides matching TRBD2. CDR3 length: 14 amino acids. The germline V gene has CDR1 LGHDT and CDR2 YNNKEL (reference sequence). V gave up 5 bases and J gave up 7 bases; unmatched junction bases: 10. In DNA, the CDR3 is TGTGCCAGCAGCTATAACGGGGGGGCCAAAGAGCAGTACTTC. Residues: CASSYNGGAKEQYF.

The chain uses TRBV7-9 and TRBJ2-5; perhaps TRBD1 as D (6 bases). Germline lookup yields CDR1 SEHNR and CDR2 FQNEAQ (reference sequence). V was cut by 5 bases and J by 0 bases, with 10 bases left in between. The CDR3 contains 14 residues. CDR3 protein: CASSPGAHQETQYF. The CDR3 DNA reads TGTGCCAGCAGCCCAGGGGCTCACCAAGAGACCCAGTACTTC.

This clone was observed a few times. V is TRBV7-9 and J is TRBJ1-2, with no clear D. Germline CDR1 reads SEHNR; CDR2 reads FQNEAQ (reference sequence). The CDR3 is made up of 14 amino acids. V was clipped by 5 bases and J by 7 bases, with 17 bases between them. As DNA, the CDR3 is TGTGCCAGCAGCCTTCCATACACGCACGCTGGCTACACCTTC. Amino acid sequence: CASSLPYTHAGYTF.

The chain recombines TRBV27 with TRBJ1-1, with 9 bases lining up with TRBD1. V shed 5 bases, J shed 0 bases, and the junction held 10 bases outside the gene matches. Germline V gives CDR1 MNHEY, CDR2 SMNVEV (reference sequence). The CDR3 consists of 17 residues. The CDR3 sequence is CASSPRTGALLNTEAFF. DNA of the CDR3: TGTGCCAGCAGTCCCAGGACAGGGGCCCTGTTGAACACTGAAGCTTTCTTT.

This clone was picked up one time. V is TRBV29-1 and J is TRBJ2-7, with D possibly matching TRBD2 (6 bases). V was trimmed by 7 bases and J by 3 bases, leaving 13 bases between them. The V gene's germline CDR1 is SQVTM and CDR2 ANQGSEA. CDR3 size: 12 residues. The CDR3 nucleotides read TGCAGCGCGGGGGAGAGCCGCTACGAGCAGTACTTC. Residues: CSAGESRYEQYF.

The chain's CDR3 is CATSRDQVRTAFF. Here the CDR3 DNA reads TGTGCCACCAGCAGAGATCAGGTCAGAACGGCTTTCTTT. This chain uses TRBV15 with TRBJ1-1; D unclear. Germline V CDR1 and CDR2: LNHNV, YYDKDF (reference sequence). The ends were cut back, 0 bases at V and 11 bases at J, with 13 bases in the middle. The CDR3 sequence is 13 residues long.

The V and J genes are TRBV6-5 and TRBJ2-7, with 9 bases lining up with TRBD1. This CDR3 has 15 amino acids. CDR1 and CDR2 (germline): MNHEY, SVGAGI. The junction had 7 bases not matched to a gene; V was cut back by 0 bases and J by 7 bases. The CDR3 DNA follows: TGTGCCAGCAGTTACTCGGGAACAGGGGGCCTGGAGCAGTACTTC. It yields the protein CASSYSGTGGLEQYF.

The gene calls are TRBV29-1 and TRBJ1-2; the match to TRBD1 covers 8 bases. Germline lookup yields CDR1 SQVTM and CDR2 ANQGSEA. V was pared by 3 bases and J by 8 bases, with 5 bases of the junction left unmatched. CDR3 length: 12 amino acids. CDR3 region: CSVDRGQGGYTF. DNA of the CDR3: TGCAGCGTTGACAGGGGGCAAGGGGGCTACACCTTC. Full variable domain (outside the CDR3, taken from reference TRBV29-1 and TRBJ1-2): SAVISQKPSRDICQRGTSLTIQCQVDSQVTMMFWYRQQPGQSLTLIATANQGSEATYESGFVIDKFPISRPNLTFSTLTVSNMSPEDSSIYLCSVDRGQGGYTFGSGTRLTVV.

V gene TRBV29-1 combines with J gene TRBJ2-1, with TRBD1 matching 8 bases. With V trimmed by 2 bases and J by 5 bases, 5 bases remained unmatched. CDR1 and CDR2 from the germline V gene are SQVTM and ANQGSEA. The CDR3 sequence is 14 residues long. CDR3 region: CSVEQWTGNNEQFF. The DNA of the CDR3 is TGCAGCGTTGAACAGTGGACAGGGAACAATGAGCAGTTCTTC.

The J gene is TRBJ1-4, the V gene TRBV6-5; a possible D gene is TRBD1 (5 bases). The CDR3 is 15 amino acids. V lost 7 bases to trimming and J lost 0 bases, with 12 bases between them. CDR1 and CDR2 from the germline V gene are MNHEY and SVGAGI. CDR3 protein: CASIGGGATNEKLFF. Here the CDR3 DNA reads TGTGCCAGCATCGGGGGGGGTGCAACTAATGAAAAACTGTTTTTT.

The J gene is TRBJ1-4, the V gene TRBV5-1, with 8 nucleotides matching TRBD1. From germline, CDR1 is SGHRS and CDR2 YFSETQ. Germline trimming cut 5 bases from V and 8 bases from J; bases unmatched to any gene: 8. CDR3 size: 14 residues. CDR3 bases: TGCGCCAGCAGACCGACAGGGGCAGGAGAAAAACTGTTTTTT. As protein: CASRPTGAGEKLFF.

The count of this clone is one. The CDR3 nucleotides are TGTGCCAGCAGCCCGGGACAGGACAACTATGGCTACACCTTC. It encodes CASSPGQDNYGYTF. This chain joins TRBV5-4 and TRBJ1-2; 8 bases line up with TRBD1. Germline V lookup: CDR1 SGHNT, CDR2 YYREEE (reference sequence). The CDR3 extends over 14 amino acids. After removal of 4 bases from V and 2 bases from J, the junction contained 4 bases not matched to a gene. The complete variable domain, with remaining parts taken from reference TRBV5-4 and TRBJ1-2, reads ETGVTQSPTHLIKTRGQQVTLRCSSQSGHNTVSWYQQALGQGPQFIFQYYREEENGRGNFPPRFSGLQFPNYSSELNVNALELDDSALYLCASSPGQDNYGYTFGSGTRLTVV.

V gene TRBV14 combines with J gene TRBJ2-1; 12 bases are a match to TRBD2. The length of the CDR3 is 18 residues. V lost 2 bases, J lost 3 bases, and 8 bases stayed unmatched. Germline-derived CDR1 and CDR2 are SGHDN and FVKESK. The CDR3 nucleotides read TGTGCCAGCAGCCAATCATGGACTAGCGGGATGCTCTACAATGAGCAGTTCTTC. The encoded protein is CASSQSWTSGMLYNEQFF.

The count of this clone is one. The V gene is TRBV24-1, the J gene TRBJ2-3; D is unclear. Germline loops: CDR1 KGHDR, CDR2 SFDVKD. V lost 4 bases and J lost 2, with 3 bases in between. This CDR3 contains 12 residues. The CDR3 loop is CATSDYTDTQYF. The CDR3 DNA follows: TGTGCCACCAGTGACTACACAGATACGCAGTATTTT.

The rearrangement joins TRBV5-1 to TRBJ1-5; D remains unclear. Between the trimmed V and J ends, which lost 0 bases and 4 bases, there was a span of 11 bases. Germline-derived CDR1 and CDR2 are SGHRS and YFSETQ. The CDR3 is 15 amino acids. The CDR3 here is CASSLGAGENQPQHF. Here the CDR3 DNA reads TGCGCCAGCAGCTTGGGGGCAGGTGAAAATCAGCCCCAGCATTTT.

The V gene is TRBV27, the J gene TRBJ2-2; D might be TRBD1 (5 bases). Per the germline V gene, CDR1 is MNHEY and CDR2 is SMNVEV (reference sequence). V lost 1 base to trimming and J lost 3 bases, with 9 bases between them. The CDR3 has 15 residues. The DNA for the CDR3 is TGTGCCAGCAGTTTATTGGGGCGCGACACCGGGGAGCTGTTTTTT. This encodes CASSLLGRDTGELFF.

The rearrangement uses TRBV15 and TRBJ1-5; no clear D. The CDR3 has 14 amino acids. Germline CDR1 and CDR2: LNHNV and YYDKDF (reference sequence). Between the trimmed V and J ends, which lost 4 bases and 1 base, there was a span of 8 bases. The CDR3 loop reads CATSNAVSNQPQHF. The CDR3 DNA follows: TGTGCCACCAGCAATGCAGTAAGCAATCAGCCCCAGCATTTT. The variable domain in full, with the rest retrieved from reference TRBV15 and TRBJ1-5, is DAMVIQNPRYQVTQFGKPVTLSCSQTLNHNVMYWYQQKSSQAPKLLFHYYDKDFNNEADTPDNFQSRRPNTSFCFLDIRSPGLGDTAMYLCATSNAVSNQPQHFGDGTRLSIL.

The rearrangement links TRBV5-1 to TRBJ2-1; tentative D call: TRBD1 (6 bases). Trimming removed 0 bases at V and 4 bases at J, with 8 bases between. Germline-derived CDR1 and CDR2 are SGHRS and YFSETQ. The CDR3 consists of 14 residues. CDR3 sequence: CASSLGDTYNEQFF. CDR3 sequence (DNA): TGCGCCAGCAGCTTGGGGGACACATACAATGAGCAGTTCTTC.